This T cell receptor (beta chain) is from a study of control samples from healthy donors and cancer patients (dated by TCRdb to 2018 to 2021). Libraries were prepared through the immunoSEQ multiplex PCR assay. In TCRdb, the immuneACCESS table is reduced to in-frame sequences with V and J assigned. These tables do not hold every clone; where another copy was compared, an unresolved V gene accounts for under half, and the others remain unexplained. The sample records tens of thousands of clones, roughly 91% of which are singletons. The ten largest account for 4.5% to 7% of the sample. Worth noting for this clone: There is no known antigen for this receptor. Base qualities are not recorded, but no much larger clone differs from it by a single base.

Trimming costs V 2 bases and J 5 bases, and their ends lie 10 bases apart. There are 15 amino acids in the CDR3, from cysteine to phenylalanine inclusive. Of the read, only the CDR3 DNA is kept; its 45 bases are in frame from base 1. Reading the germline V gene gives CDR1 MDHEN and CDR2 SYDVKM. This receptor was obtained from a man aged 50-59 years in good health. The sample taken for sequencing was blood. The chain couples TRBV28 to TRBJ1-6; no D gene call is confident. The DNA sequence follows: TGTGCCAGCAGTTTAATTATTGAGGATAATTCACCCCTCCACTTT. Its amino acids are CASSLIIEDNSPLHF.